Each of the 4 T cell receptor beta chains below was sequenced from the same sample in a study of cytomegalovirus exposure and HLA in healthy donors. Sequencing was performed with immunoSEQ multiplex PCR; in TCRdb, only in-frame clones are kept and a portion is missing. The profile covers 250,000 to 400,000 clones, with approximately 85% appearing a single time and around 0.91% taken by the ten largest. The sequencing sample was made of PBMCs. Receptors were obtained from a man aged 25-45 years in good health and CMV-seronegative.

This chain uses TRBV6-1 with TRBJ2-2; the match to TRBD2 covers 9 bases. In germline, CDR1 is MNHNS, CDR2 SASEGT. CDR3 size: 15 residues. V lost 7 bases and J lost 5; bases outside the gene matches: 8. CDR3 in amino acids: CASNGGSGGTGELFF. CDR3 DNA: TGTGCCAGCAATGGGGGTAGCGGGGGAACCGGGGAGCTGTTTTTT.

This clone was observed a handful of times. This chain links TRBV25-1 with TRBJ2-3, with no clear D. The V gene's germline CDR1 is MGHDK and CDR2 SYGVNS. Trimming removed 3 bases from V and 0 bases from J, with 7 bases in between. The CDR3 has 14 amino acids. CDR3 nucleotide sequence: TGTGCCAGCAGTGACCTAGACAGCACAGATACGCAGTATTTT. Translation: CASSDLDSTDTQYF.

This clone was seen a single time. The gene calls are TRBV9 and TRBJ2-7; 13 bases align to TRBD2. Germline trimming cut 0 bases from V and 4 bases from J; bases unmatched to any gene: 4. The CDR3 is 16 residues long. CDR1 is SGDLS and CDR2 is YYNGEE in the germline V gene. In nucleotides, the CDR3 is TGTGCCAGCAGCGTAGAAGGGACTAGCGGGGTATACGAGCAGTACTTC. This codes for CASSVEGTSGVYEQYF.

This chain joins TRBV5-6 and TRBJ2-3, with no clear D. The germline V gene encodes CDR1 SGHDT and CDR2 YYEEEE. With 1 base removed from V and 3 bases from J, the gap between germline ends came to 12 bases. This CDR3 comprises 15 residues. CDR3 DNA sequence: TGTGCCAGCAGCTTGCTTCTTGAGAGGACAGATACGCAGTATTTT. Protein sequence: CASSLLLERTDTQYF.